The next 19 T cell receptor beta chains were all read from a single sample in a study of cytomegalovirus exposure and HLA in healthy donors (dated by TCRdb to about 2017). Preparation of the library involved the immunoSEQ multiplex PCR assay. Imported from immuneACCESS, the table was reduced by TCRdb to in-frame sequences with V and J called. These copies leave out some clones; in studies compared against another copy, an unresolved V gene accounts for under half, and the cause of the remainder is not known. The sample table records approximately 300,000 clones; around 86% of these occur just once. Clones ranked in the top ten supply about 0.8% of the sample. The sample taken for sequencing was PBMCs. The source of these receptors is a woman under 30 in good health and CMV-seronegative.

This clone was observed a single time. The chain joins TRBV29-1 to TRBJ2-5; 7 nucleotides agree with TRBD2. Unmatched junction bases numbered 12, after V lost 4 bases and J lost 4 bases. The CDR3 is 15 residues long. CDR1 and CDR2 from the germline V gene are SQVTM and ANQGSEA. CDR3 amino acids: CSVALVGGRGETQYF. DNA of the CDR3: TGCAGCGTTGCCCTTGTGGGCGGGAGAGGAGAGACCCAGTACTTC.

This chain connects TRBV4-1 to TRBJ1-2; D ambiguous. The germline V and J ends were trimmed by 4 bases and 8 bases, with 26 bases remaining between them. The CDR3 length is 17 residues. The germline CDR1 and CDR2 sequences are MGHRA and YSYEKL. CDR3 amino acids: CASSPSSPGVMKEGYTF. CDR3 coding DNA: TGCGCCAGCAGCCCCTCCAGTCCGGGAGTTATGAAAGAGGGCTACACCTTC.

The rearrangement uses TRBV2 and TRBJ1-1, with D perhaps matching TRBD1 (5 bases). The V and J ends lost 4 bases and 6 bases respectively, with 12 bases between them. Germline V CDR1 and CDR2: SNHLY, FYNNEI. This CDR3 is built from 13 residues. The CDR3 spells CASSVWGEAEAFF. In DNA form, the CDR3 reads TGTGCCAGCAGTGTTTGGGGGGAAGCTGAAGCTTTCTTT.

The V and J genes are TRBV15 and TRBJ2-3; the match to TRBD1 covers 11 bases. This CDR3 spans 15 amino acids. CDR1 LNHNV and CDR2 YYDKDF come from the germline V gene (reference sequence). V lost 6 bases, J lost 3 bases, and 5 bases stayed unmatched. CDR3 nucleotides: TGTGCCACCAGTCCCGGGACAGGGGGGACAGATACGCAGTATTTT. It encodes CATSPGTGGTDTQYF.

The chain combines TRBV30 with TRBJ2-3; 8 nucleotides match TRBD1. Trimming took 3 bases from V and 1 from J; bases not matched to a gene: 6. In germline, CDR1 is GTSNPN, CDR2 SVGIG (reference sequence). The CDR3 loop spans 15 amino acids. This CDR3 reads CAWSGQGWGTDTQYF. The CDR3 nucleotides are TGTGCCTGGAGCGGACAGGGTTGGGGCACAGATACGCAGTATTTT.

Comments on this clone: Other DNA sequences of this sample code for an identical CDR3. The chain combines TRBV6-5 with TRBJ2-7; 9 nucleotides agree with TRBD1. J was trimmed by 2 bases and V by 5 bases; bases with no gene match: 1. CDR1 is MNHEY, CDR2 SVGAGI, per germline. This CDR3 has 13 residues. In DNA, the CDR3 is TGTGCCAGCAGTCGGGACAGGGCCTACGAGCAGTACTTC. Translated, it gives CASSRDRAYEQYF.

On this clone: A read error may produce the germline difference seen at one junction end. The rearrangement joins TRBV4-3 to TRBJ2-7, with D hard to call. From germline, CDR1 is LGHNA and CDR2 YSLEER. The length of the CDR3 is 13 residues. CDR3 coding DNA: TGCGCCAGCAGCCCCCTTTATGGCGGCCCCGTCCACTTC. Amino acids: CASSPLYGGPVHF.

Many counts were recorded for this clone. J is TRBJ2-5 and V is TRBV7-3; a weak D match, TRBD2 (5 bases). The CDR3 length is 14 residues. The germline V gene has CDR1 SGHTA and CDR2 FQGTGA. V was trimmed by 1 base and J by 7 bases, leaving 13 bases between them. In DNA, the CDR3 is TGTGCCAGCAGCTTAAGCCGGGAAGACGGGACCCAGTACTTC. Protein: CASSLSREDGTQYF.

V and J are TRBV5-1 and TRBJ1-3; D gene unclear. From germline, CDR1 is SGHRS and CDR2 YFSETQ. CDR3 length: 16 residues. The germline V and J ends were trimmed by 1 base and 0 bases, with 11 bases remaining between them. CDR3 DNA sequence: TGCGCCAGCAGCTTGTCTCTCGAACACTCTGGAAACACCATATATTTT. Protein: CASSLSLEHSGNTIYF.

The chain employs TRBV7-2 and TRBJ1-5, with D perhaps matching TRBD1 (6 bases). The CDR3 totals 15 residues. Germline V lookup: CDR1 SGHTA, CDR2 FQGNSA. V was trimmed by 3 bases and J by 4 bases, leaving 13 bases between them. CDR3 residues: CASSFIRDINQPQHF. The CDR3 DNA reads as TGTGCCAGCAGCTTCATCCGGGACATTAATCAGCCCCAGCATTTT.

This chain joins TRBV29-1 and TRBJ2-1; 8 bases are a match to TRBD2. This CDR3 region has 14 residues. Germline lookup yields CDR1 SQVTM and CDR2 ANQGSEA. Trimming at V came to 8 bases and at J to 8 bases, leaving 14 bases not matched to a gene. Here the CDR3 reads CSLYREGLFDEQFF. The CDR3 coding sequence is TGCAGCTTGTACCGGGAGGGCCTCTTTGATGAGCAGTTCTTC.

J is TRBJ2-3 and V is TRBV29-1; no clear D. The germline V and J ends were trimmed by 3 bases and 6 bases, with 4 bases remaining between them. CDR3 length equals 10 residues. Germline V lookup: CDR1 SQVTM, CDR2 ANQGSEA. CDR3 in amino acids: CSVDGDTQYF. The CDR3 DNA reads TGCAGCGTTGACGGGGATACGCAGTATTTT.

About this clone: The same CDR3 arises from other DNA sequences in this sample as well. This chain connects TRBV20-1 to TRBJ2-5; D might be TRBD1 (5 bases). The CDR3 sequence is 11 residues long. Germline V gene lookup returns CDR1 DFQATT and CDR2 SNEGSKA (reference sequence). Trimming took 5 bases from V and 4 from J, leaving 8 bases between them. The CDR3 DNA follows: TGCAGTGCTCAGGGAAGAGAGACCCAGTACTTC. Protein sequence: CSAQGRETQYF.

The rearrangement uses TRBV27 and TRBJ2-7; TRBD2 agrees at 11 bases. The CDR3 consists of 15 residues. Germline values: CDR1 MNHEY, CDR2 SMNVEV (reference sequence). After removal of 6 bases from V and 3 bases from J, the junction contained 7 bases not matched to a gene. CDR3 DNA sequence: TGTGCCAGCAGGCCGGGACTAGCGGCTTACTACGAGCAGTACTTC. It codes for CASRPGLAAYYEQYF.

The CDR3 DNA is TGTGCCAGCAGTCCGCGGACAGGTCCTCCCGGGCAGTACTTC. This codes for CASSPRTGPPGQYF. The chain links TRBV27 to TRBJ2-7; 7 nucleotides align to TRBD1. Germline-derived CDR1 and CDR2 are MNHEY and SMNVEV (reference sequence). The CDR3 runs to 14 residues. V gave up 5 bases and J gave up 9 bases; unmatched junction bases: 13.

This rearrangement joins TRBV6-5 to TRBJ2-3; 8 bases line up with TRBD2. The germline gives CDR1 MNHEY, CDR2 SVGAGI. V was pared by 6 bases and J by 4 bases, with 9 bases of the junction left unmatched. The CDR3 runs 15 residues. DNA of the CDR3: TGTGCCAGCAGGCCAAGCGGGAGCGTCTCAGATACGCAGTATTTT. As protein: CASRPSGSVSDTQYF.

The chain couples TRBV6-5 to TRBJ1-5, with TRBD1 identical over 10 bases. The germline V gene encodes CDR1 MNHEY and CDR2 SVGAGI. Trimming cost V 6 bases and J 6 bases; bases outside gene matches: 5. The length of the CDR3 is 14 residues. The CDR3 coding sequence is TGTGCCAGCAGCAGGACAGGGGGGCCTCAGCCCCAGCATTTT. As protein: CASSRTGGPQPQHF.

This rearrangement joins TRBV27 to TRBJ2-5; 14 nucleotides agree with TRBD2. CDR1 and CDR2 from the germline V gene are MNHEY and SMNVEV (reference sequence). J was trimmed by 5 bases and V by 5 bases; bases with no gene match: 4. This CDR3 contains 15 residues. CDR3 in DNA: TGTGCCAGCAGTCCAGGGACTAGCGGGAGCGAGACCCAGTACTTC. Residues: CASSPGTSGSETQYF.

The chain combines TRBV29-1 with TRBJ1-2, with a weak D call TRBD1 (6 bases). The CDR3 is 12 residues long. Germline V gives CDR1 SQVTM, CDR2 ANQGSEA. Trimming took 3 bases from V and 12 from J, leaving 17 bases between them. CDR3 sequence reads: CSVDTRGEGDTF. The CDR3 DNA follows: TGCAGCGTTGACACCCGGGGGGAGGGGGACACCTTC. Full variable domain (outside the CDR3, taken from reference TRBV29-1 and TRBJ1-2): SAVISQKPSRDICQRGTSLTIQCQVDSQVTMMFWYRQQPGQSLTLIATANQGSEATYESGFVIDKFPISRPNLTFSTLTVSNMSPEDSSIYLCSVDTRGEGDTFGSGTRLTVV.